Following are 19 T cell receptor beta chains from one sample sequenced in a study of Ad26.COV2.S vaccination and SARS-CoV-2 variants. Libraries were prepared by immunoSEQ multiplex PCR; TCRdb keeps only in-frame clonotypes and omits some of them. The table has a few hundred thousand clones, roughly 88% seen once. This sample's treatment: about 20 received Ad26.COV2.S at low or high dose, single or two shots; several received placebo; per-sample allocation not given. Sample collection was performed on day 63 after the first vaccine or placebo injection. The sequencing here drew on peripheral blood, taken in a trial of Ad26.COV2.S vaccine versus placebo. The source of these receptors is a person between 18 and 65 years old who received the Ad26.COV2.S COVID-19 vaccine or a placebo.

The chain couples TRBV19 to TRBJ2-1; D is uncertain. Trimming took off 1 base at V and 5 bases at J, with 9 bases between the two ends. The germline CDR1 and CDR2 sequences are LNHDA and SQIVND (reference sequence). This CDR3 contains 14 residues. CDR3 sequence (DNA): TGTGCCAGTAGTATAGGTCCGGGTAACAATGAGCAGTTCTTC. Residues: CASSIGPGNNEQFF. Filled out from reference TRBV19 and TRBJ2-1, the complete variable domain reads DGGITQSPKYLFRKEGQNVTLSCEQNLNHDAMYWYRQDPGQGLRLIYYSQIVNDFQKGDIAEGYSVSREKKESFPLTVTSAQKNPTAFYLCASSIGPGNNEQFFGPGTRLTVL.

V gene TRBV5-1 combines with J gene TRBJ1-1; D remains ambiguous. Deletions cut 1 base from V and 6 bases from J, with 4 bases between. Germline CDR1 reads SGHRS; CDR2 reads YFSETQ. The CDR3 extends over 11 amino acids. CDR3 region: CASSLQAEAFF. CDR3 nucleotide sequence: TGCGCCAGCAGCTTGCAGGCTGAAGCTTTCTTT.

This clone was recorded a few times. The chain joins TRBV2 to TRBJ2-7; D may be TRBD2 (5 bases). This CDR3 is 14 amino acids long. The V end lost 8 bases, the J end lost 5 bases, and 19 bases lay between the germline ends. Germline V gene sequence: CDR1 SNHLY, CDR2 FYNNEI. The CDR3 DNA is TGTGCCAGCCAAAGGGAGCACCTATTGAACGAGCAGTACTTC. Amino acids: CASQREHLLNEQYF.

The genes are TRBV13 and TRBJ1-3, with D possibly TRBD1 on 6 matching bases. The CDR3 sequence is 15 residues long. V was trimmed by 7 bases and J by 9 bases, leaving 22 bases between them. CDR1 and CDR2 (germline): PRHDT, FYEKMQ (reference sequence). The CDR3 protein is CASTLGGGGKGTIYF. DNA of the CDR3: TGTGCCAGCACCCTAGGAGGAGGGGGAAAGGGCACCATATATTTT.

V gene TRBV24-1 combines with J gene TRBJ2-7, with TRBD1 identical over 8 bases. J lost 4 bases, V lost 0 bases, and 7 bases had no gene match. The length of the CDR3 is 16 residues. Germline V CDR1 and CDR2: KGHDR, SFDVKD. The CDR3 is CATSDLHGQGRYEQYV. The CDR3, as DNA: TGTGCCACCAGTGATTTGCATGGACAGGGTAGGTACGAGCAGTACGTC.

The CDR3 loop is CASSVVVSGYFYGYTF. CDR3 nucleotides: TGTGCCAGCAGCGTAGTAGTCAGCGGATACTTCTATGGCTACACCTTC. This rearrangement joins TRBV9 to TRBJ1-2; no definite D call. Germline V gives CDR1 SGDLS, CDR2 YYNGEE. The CDR3 covers 16 residues. Trimming took off 0 bases at V and 4 bases at J, with 16 bases between the two ends.

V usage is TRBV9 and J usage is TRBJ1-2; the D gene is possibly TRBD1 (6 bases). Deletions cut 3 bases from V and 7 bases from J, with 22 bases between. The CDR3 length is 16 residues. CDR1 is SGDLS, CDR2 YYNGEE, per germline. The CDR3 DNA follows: TGTGCCAGCAGCGAGGGGGTCTTCAGGGGCTATGGTGGCTACACCTTC. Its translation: CASSEGVFRGYGGYTF.

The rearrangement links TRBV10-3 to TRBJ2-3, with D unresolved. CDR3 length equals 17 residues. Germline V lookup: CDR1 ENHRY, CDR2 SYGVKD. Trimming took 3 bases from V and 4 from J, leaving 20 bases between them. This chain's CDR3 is CAISDPPVGGSADTQYF. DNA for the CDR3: TGTGCCATCAGTGACCCCCCGGTTGGCGGTTCCGCAGATACGCAGTATTTT.

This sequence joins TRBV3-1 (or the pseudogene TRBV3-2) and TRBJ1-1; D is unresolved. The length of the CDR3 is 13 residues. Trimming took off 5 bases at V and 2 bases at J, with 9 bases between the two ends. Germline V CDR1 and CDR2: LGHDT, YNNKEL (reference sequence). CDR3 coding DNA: TGTGCCAGCAGCATAGGTGATAACACTGAAGCTTTCTTT. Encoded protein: CASSIGDNTEAFF.

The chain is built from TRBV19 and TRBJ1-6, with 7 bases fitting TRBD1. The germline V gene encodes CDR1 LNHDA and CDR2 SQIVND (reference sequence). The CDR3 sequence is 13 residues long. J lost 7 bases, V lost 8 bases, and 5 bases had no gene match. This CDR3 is CASVDRRNSPLHF. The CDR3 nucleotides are TGTGCCAGTGTGGACAGGCGCAATTCACCCCTCCACTTT.

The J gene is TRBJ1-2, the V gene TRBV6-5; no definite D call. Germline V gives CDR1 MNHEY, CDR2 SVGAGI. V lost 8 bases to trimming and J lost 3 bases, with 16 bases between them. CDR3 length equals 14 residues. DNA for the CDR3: TGTGCCAGCCAGGTTGCGGAGGGTTACTATGGCTACACCTTC. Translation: CASQVAEGYYGYTF.

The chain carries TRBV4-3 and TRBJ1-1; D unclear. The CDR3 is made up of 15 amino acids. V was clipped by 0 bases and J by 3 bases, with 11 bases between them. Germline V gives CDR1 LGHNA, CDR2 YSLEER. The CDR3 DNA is TGCGCCAGCAGCCAAGAACTGGGTGGGTACACTGAAGCTTTCTTT. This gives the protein CASSQELGGYTEAFF.

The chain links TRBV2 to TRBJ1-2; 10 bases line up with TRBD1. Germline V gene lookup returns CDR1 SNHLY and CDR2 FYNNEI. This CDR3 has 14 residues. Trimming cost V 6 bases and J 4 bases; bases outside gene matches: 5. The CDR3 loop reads CASRSGTGAYGYTF. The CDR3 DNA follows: TGTGCCAGCAGATCCGGGACAGGGGCCTATGGCTACACCTTC.

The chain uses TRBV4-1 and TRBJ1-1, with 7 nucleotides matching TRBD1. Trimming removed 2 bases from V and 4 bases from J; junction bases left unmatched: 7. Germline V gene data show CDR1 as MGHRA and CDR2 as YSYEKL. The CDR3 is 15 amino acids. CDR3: CASSQPTGTSTEAFF. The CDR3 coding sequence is TGCGCCAGCAGCCAACCGACAGGGACGAGCACTGAAGCTTTCTTT.

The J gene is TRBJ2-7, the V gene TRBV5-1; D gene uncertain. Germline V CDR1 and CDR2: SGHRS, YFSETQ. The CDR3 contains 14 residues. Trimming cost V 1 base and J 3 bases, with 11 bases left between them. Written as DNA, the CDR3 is TGCGCCAGCAGCTTGTCGGCCGGGTACTACGAGCAGTACTTC. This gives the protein CASSLSAGYYEQYF.

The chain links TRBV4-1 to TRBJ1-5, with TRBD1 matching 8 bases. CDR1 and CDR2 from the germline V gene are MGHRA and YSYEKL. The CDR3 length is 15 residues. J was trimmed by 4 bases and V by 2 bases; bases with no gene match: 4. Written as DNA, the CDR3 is TGCGCCAGCAGCCAAAGTTACAGGGGGAATCAGCCCCAGCATTTT. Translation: CASSQSYRGNQPQHF.

The CDR3 nucleotides read TGTGCCAGTAGAGCCGGGACAGCGAACACTGAAGCTTTCTTT. Its protein product is CASRAGTANTEAFF. V is TRBV19 and J is TRBJ1-1, with TRBD1 matching 7 bases. Germline V gives CDR1 LNHDA, CDR2 SQIVND (reference sequence). CDR3 length: 14 amino acids. V shed 6 bases and J 1 base; nucleotides not matched to a gene: 5.

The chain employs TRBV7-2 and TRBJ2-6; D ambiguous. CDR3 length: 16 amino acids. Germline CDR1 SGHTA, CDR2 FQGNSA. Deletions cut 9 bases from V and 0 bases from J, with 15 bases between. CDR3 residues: CARGGNPSSGANVLTF. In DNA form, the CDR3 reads TGTGCCAGAGGTGGAAATCCCAGCTCTGGGGCCAACGTCCTGACTTTC.

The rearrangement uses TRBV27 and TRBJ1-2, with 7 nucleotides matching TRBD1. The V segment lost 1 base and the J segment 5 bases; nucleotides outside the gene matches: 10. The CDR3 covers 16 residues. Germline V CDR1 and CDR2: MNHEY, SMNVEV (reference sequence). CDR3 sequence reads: CASSLYASIRGYGYTF. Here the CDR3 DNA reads TGTGCCAGCAGTTTATATGCGTCTATCAGGGGGTATGGCTACACCTTC.